This is a list of T cell receptor beta chains from one sample in a study of molecular identifiers for immune sequencing clone quantification. From the PCR reads, TCRdb called clonotypes with MiXCR, one entry per CDR3 protein. The sample carries around 460,000 distinct CDR3 sequences, about a quarter recorded once. The sequencing input was naive CD8+ T cells from blood, with Jurkat cell RNA spiked in. The source of these receptors is a human donor in good health. Some libraries in this study had Jurkat cell RNA spiked in. Each CDR3 is given with its conserved first and last residue. Fields, in order: J gene, D gene, V gene, clone size, CDR3 DNA, CDR3 protein. D genes are given only for firm matches. Some rows mark clone size as missing; the rest say once, few, many or name a class of expanded clone.

TRBJ1-2,-,TRBV19,-,TGTGCCAGTGGGCCCACGACAGGACCCGCTGTCGGCTACACCTTC,CASGPTTGPAVGYTF
TRBJ2-5,-,TRBV27,few,TGTGCCAGCAGTTCTCTCCCGCCGGGCCGGGAGACCCAGTACTTC,CASSSLPPGRETQYF
TRBJ2-5,-,TRBV7-2,many,TGTGCCAGCAGCCCCCCTGAGACCCAGTACTTC,CASSPPETQYF
TRBJ2-7,TRBD2,TRBV29-1,-,TGCCCCGCTGTCTCAGGGGGGGCCCTAGCGGGGGGATACGAGCAGTACTTC,CPAVSGGALAGGYEQYF
TRBJ2-5,TRBD1,TRBV6-5,many,TGTGCCAGCAGTTACCGGGACAGGGCGGCAGAGACCCAGTACTTC,CASSYRDRAAETQYF
TRBJ2-7,-,TRBV4-2,-,TGTGCCAGCAGCCAAAGGGACGATTCCCCCTACGAGCAGTACTTC,CASSQRDDSPYEQYF
TRBJ2-2,-,TRBV20-1,-,TGCAGTGCTACCGGTCCGAACACCGGGGAGCTGTTTTTT,CSATGPNTGELFF
TRBJ2-5,TRBD2,TRBV27,few,TGTGCCAGCAGTTTATCCGCGGGTCTCGGACTAGCGGGAGTAGAGACCCAGTACTTC,CASSLSAGLGLAGVETQYF
TRBJ2-3,-,TRBV5-6,-,TGTGCCAGCAGCTACTCCGGGACTGGCTACCTCACAGATACGCAGTATTTT,CASSYSGTGYLTDTQYF
TRBJ2-7,-,TRBV7-7,many,TGTGCCAGCAGCTTGGAAACGGGCTACGAGCAGTACTTC,CASSLETGYEQYF
TRBJ1-2,-,TRBV6-2/TRBV6-3,few,TGTGCCAGCCGTGCGCTTTCTTTTTACACCTTC,CASRALSFYTF